This TCR beta chain appears in the sequencing data of a study of T cell responses to AZD1222 COVID-19 vaccine. Regarding the study as a whole: In a largely white British group with more females than males, clonal diversity was possibly underestimated.

This CDR3 has 13 amino acids. V was trimmed by 5 bases and J by 0 bases, leaving 7 bases between them. The V gene's germline CDR1 is SEHNR and CDR2 FQNEAQ (reference sequence). Assay used: immunoSEQ multiplex PCR; TCRdb lists only in-frame clones, some missing. This sample yields 80,000 to 100,000 clones, of which around 88% are seen a single time; about a tenth belongs to the top ten. Details on this clone: Its cognate antigen is unknown.

V gene TRBV7-9 combines with J gene TRBJ1-2; a possible D gene is TRBD1 (5 bases). The sample here was peripheral blood, taken on day 0 of MenACWY control vaccination. The sequence was obtained from an adult in good health. The CDR3, as DNA: TGTGCCAGCAGCCCGGGACCTAACTATGGCTACACCTTC. It yields the protein CASSPGPNYGYTF.